This T cell receptor beta chain originates from a study of response to subunit inactivated influenza vaccine. TCRdb reprocessed the RT-PCR reads via MiXCR and lists one record per CDR3 protein. The sample shows 500,000 to 600,000 distinct CDR3 sequences, 10% to 15% of them seen only once. This clonotype has a count of ten or more. The antigen remains undetermined. Study-wide results and caveats: It was the authors' suggestion that each seasonal influenza vaccination recruits few new T cells.

The CDR3 is 15 residues long. V gave up 5 bases and J gave up 0 bases, with 10 bases separating them. CDR1 is SEHNR and CDR2 is FQNEAQ in the germline V gene (reference sequence). This chain uses TRBV7-9 with TRBJ1-4, with D unresolved. The sequencing used PBMCs from blood, collected roughly 48 days after vaccination. The sequence derives from a man in his forties or fifties who received an inactivated influenza vaccine. CDR3 protein: CASSAQVATNEKLFF. Written as DNA, the CDR3 is TGTGCCAGCAGCGCGCAAGTTGCAACTAATGAAAAACTGTTTTTT.